This T cell receptor (beta chain) was documented in a study of cytomegalovirus exposure and HLA in healthy donors (dated 2017 in TCRdb). For the study in its entirety: In an earlier analysis of roughly 500 of the donors, 276 Gb of sequence data and 100 million or so unique TCR beta sequences from roughly 180 million T cells were reported. Approximately 300 gigabases of sequencing data and approximately 91 million unique TCR sequences made up an early release that covered over 550 HLA-typed donors. Among the roughly 400 genotyped donors, approximately 77% belonged to the genetic ancestry cluster associated with self-reported Caucasian donors. The study aimed to test whether cataloging public T cell receptors could reveal signatures of past pathogen exposure. The study profiled the T cell repertoires of 550 to 700 subjects by immunosequencing and related them to cytomegalovirus serostatus. A separate validation cohort of roughly 130 different subjects was used in addition to the 666-subject first cohort. To predict cytomegalovirus infection status, the study combined high-throughput TCR immunosequencing, statistical association of individual TCRs with disease status, and machine learning. To study patterns of TCR occurrence, a later analysis re-analyzed previously published TCR beta repertoires from several hundred donors and added high-resolution HLA genotyping. The later analysis used no new phenotypic data to find candidate immune exposures, relying instead on TCR beta sequences and their occurrence across donors. To decide whether each TCR beta V gene segment behaved as functional or pseudogenic, an earlier analysis of 587 of the donors relied on high-throughput TCR beta sequencing. Donor age, sex, ethnicity and CMV serostatus were compiled alongside the repertoire data. A later genetic analysis took genome-wide SNP genotypes for about 65% of the 666 donors and used that subset as a discovery cohort. Every repertoire in the discovery cohort had been generated on one and the same sequencing platform. HLA typing included class I and class II loci at four-digit resolution. The number of donors typed differed by locus, with about 629-630 for A, B, C, DRB1 and DQB1, around 560 for DQA1, about 610 for DPA1, and roughly 450 for DPB1. Several DR-DQ haplotypes were treated as single units for association and clustering because of strong linkage in the cohort. Among about 400 genotyped donors of the cohort, an average of about 240,000 unique TCR beta nucleotide sequences was sequenced per donor, of which 15% to 20% were non-productive. Study-level results and caveats: Linkage disequilibrium might explain the correlated functional status among segregating V segments, but an unknown experimental factor could not be excluded. Specific HLA alleles were associated with some 15,000 TCR beta sequences at a false discovery rate of 0.05 in a later analysis. In vitro tests confirmed that three of the cytomegalovirus-associated TCR beta chains recognize cytomegalovirus antigens. In a later genetic analysis, fewer N-insertions in productive TCRs were reported among donors in an Asian-associated ancestry cluster than the roughly 700-donor mean. Because HLA typing was missing for some donors at each locus, association tests included only the typed subset. While some public TCRs were present in many individuals, most TCR sequences turned up only very rarely across donors. It was suggested by the authors that the approach could potentially be generalized to other disease states and immunological phenotypes. Approximately 16 rarely observed V segments, including chromosome 9 orphons, were excluded from the earlier analysis of several hundred of the donors because counts were too low. In a later analysis, HLA-associated TCR beta chains showed more clonal expansion and lower generation probabilities than non-associated chains that were equally common. Some IMGT-functional V segments, including TRBV6-2 and TRBV6-3, could not be told apart with the 87-base-pair reads, so those segments were excluded. The classifier was reported to diagnose cytomegalovirus status with high specificity and sensitivity in both the original cohort and the validation cohort. A further reported finding was that TCR beta sequences accurately predicted the HLA-A and HLA-B alleles for most subjects in the first cohort. In a later analysis, several top co-occurrence clusters were reported to appear linked to parvovirus B19, influenza, CMV and Epstein-Barr virus. Presence/absence analyses assumed roughly uniform sequencing depth across donors, an assumption that may not hold. A group of highly shared sequence variants was considered likely to be a technical artifact of the sequencing pipeline. Strong co-occurrence of HLA alleles, especially DR and DQ, made assigning TCR associations to individual alleles difficult. In this cohort, only TCR beta chains were sequenced, and detectable features were limited by the absence of alpha or paired-chain data. In a later analysis, most CMV-associated TCR beta chains were found to appear HLA-restricted, with HLA associations seemingly driven largely by CMV exposure. A total of about 180 TCR beta chains were listed by the study as associated with cytomegalovirus. A later analysis found that TCR association rates varied across HLA loci, with DRB1 alleles showing the most associated TCRs and HLA-C alleles the fewest. CMV serostatus was the only immune exposure information available for the cohort. In an earlier analysis of about 550 of the donors, most TCR beta V segments were observed in productive rearrangements about 87% or about 30% of the time, broadly matching IMGT annotations. V-gene and J-gene trimming of TCR beta chains was associated with a missense DCLRE1C variant in a later genetic analysis, and the association was replicated in an independent cohort.

Comment on this clone: No antigen is known for it.

In total, roughly 670 healthy bone marrow donors made up the cohort. At the time of sampling, every cohort member was nominally healthy, though immune exposures that went unrecorded were likely present. The donor was CMV seronegative and was included in the group of a few hundred seronegative cohort members. A peripheral blood sample was collected from each donor, and TCR beta sequencing was performed on peripheral blood mononuclear cells. Genomic DNA was extracted from the blood cell samples with the Qiagen DNeasy Blood Extraction Kit. Via the germline V gene, CDR1 is SGHTA and CDR2 FQGNSA. Taken from cysteine to phenylalanine, the CDR3 has 14 residues. Only the CDR3 region is kept as DNA, spanning 42 bases read in frame from base 1. Here V drops 4 bases and J drops 5 bases, and the junction holds 4 bases not matched to any gene. The library was generated by the immunoSEQ multiplex PCR assay. A mixture of 60 forward primers for TCR Vbeta segments and 13 reverse primers for TCR Jbeta segments was used in the multiplex PCR. Amplification of the CDR3 region of rearranged TCR beta genes was performed with a multiplex PCR assay on genomic DNA. On the Illumina HiSeq System, the amplified TCR beta libraries were sequenced as 87-base-pair reads. The original methods were these. Across the roughly 600 repertoires, a later analysis counted 78 million or so unique TCR beta chains, approximately 10 million of which were shared by at least two donors. Raw reads were error-corrected and collapsed into unique sequences with a nearest-neighbor algorithm that merged closely related sequences to remove PCR and sequencing errors. To assign V, D and J gene segments, CDR3 sequences were aligned to IMGT reference sequences. For a sequence to be retained, at least a six-nucleotide match to both a V gene segment and a J gene segment was required. A rearrangement was called productive if the CDR3 had no stop codons and remained in frame with V and J, and every other rearrangement was called non-productive. Following IMGT convention, CDR3 was defined as the stretch from the second conserved V-encoded cysteine to the conserved J-encoded phenylalanine. The earlier analysis of roughly 590 of the donors excluded any sequence lacking an unambiguous match to a single V gene segment. An earlier analysis of 587 of the donors called V segments functional above 56.7% productive rearrangements and segregating when the between-donor standard deviation exceeded 5%. A statistical classification framework was developed to diagnose cytomegalovirus status using the catalog of TCR beta chain sequences. In a later analysis, V and J genes were assigned by comparing TCR nucleotide sequences against IMGT/GENE-DB human TR gene sequences. A later analysis assigned CDR3 sequences and most-parsimonious VDJ recombination scenarios with the TCRdist pipeline. A later analysis defined each TCR beta chain by its CDR3 amino acid sequence plus V-gene family, and excluded reads lacking a unique V-gene family. In a later analysis, 500 to 650 highly shared, low-generation-probability nucleotide sequences were removed to address suspected cross-contamination and a sequencing artifact. A later analysis calculated a clonal expansion index for each public chain from normalized within-repertoire ranks of inferred template counts. Generation probabilities in a later analysis came from a VDJ recombination model fitted to out-of-frame rearrangements, and those results were checked against IGoR. Hypergeometric tests were used in a later analysis to score TCR-TCR, TCR-HLA and TCR-CMV co-occurrence, with a repertoire-size bias correction applied to the TCR pairs. In a later analysis, false discovery rates were estimated by permuting HLA or CMV assignments 20 times. In a later analysis, co-occurring TCRs were grouped using DBSCAN, and TCRdist sequence similarity was added for clustering within HLA-allele-positive subsets. Repertoires with fewer than 30,000 or more than 120,000 public chains were left out of co-occurrence clustering, as were about 5 repertoires with anomalous nucleotide sharing. TCRdb took this table from immuneACCESS and kept in-frame rearrangements with V and J called. Such tables lack part of the clones; where checked against another copy, unresolved V genes explain under half of the gap, and the rest is unexplained. V and J calls and clone size come straight from that table; D and trimming were deduced from the DNA. The table kept for this sample lists approximately 140,000 clones. The ten largest clones capture 1.5% to 2% of the sample.

This chain is built from TRBV7-2 and TRBJ2-7; TRBD2 aligns with 11 central bases. The receptor was derived from a woman between 50 and 59 years old in good health and CMV-seronegative. The sequenced sample was PBMCs. CDR3 reads: CASSSGLAVDEQYF. The nucleotides are TGTGCCAGCAGCTCGGGACTAGCGGTCGACGAGCAGTACTTC.